These 18 T cell receptor beta chains originate from one sample sequenced in a study of CD8+ T cells in alopecia areata. The sequencing template was cDNA reverse transcribed from extracted RNA. Using immunoSEQ multiplex PCR, the repertoire was profiled, and TCRdb retains in-frame clones only, with some absent. Of some 12,000 clones in the sample, 60% are singletons; the top ten hold roughly a fifth. Collected material from alopecia areata patients comprised lesional scalp punch biopsies and peripheral blood. Sequenced material: skin. These receptors all stem from a human donor with alopecia areata.

This clone was found a few times. The chain links TRBV7-2 to TRBJ2-3, with a possible D match to TRBD2 (6 bases). The CDR3 is 17 residues long. The V end lost 4 bases, the J end lost 2 bases, and 19 bases lay between the germline ends. Germline V CDR1 and CDR2: SGHTA, FQGNSA. The CDR3: CASSSRPMGLLTDTQYF. The CDR3 coding sequence is TGTGCCAGCAGCTCCCGCCCTATGGGACTCCTCACAGATACGCAGTATTTT.

In its sample, this clone was seen a few times. The J gene is TRBJ2-6, the V gene TRBV29-1, with 10 bases that match TRBD2. With 0 bases clipped from V and 2 bases from J, the junction kept 10 bases outside the gene matches. The CDR3 loop spans 19 amino acids. The germline V gene has CDR1 SQVTM and CDR2 ANQGSEA. The CDR3 loop reads CSVEDRASGRSPGANVLTF. The DNA for the CDR3 is TGCAGCGTTGAAGATCGCGCTAGCGGGAGATCACCTGGGGCCAACGTCCTGACTTTC.

The rearrangement links TRBV6-5 to TRBJ1-1, with D uncertain. Deletions cut 5 bases from V and 1 base from J, with 8 bases between. The CDR3 has 13 amino acids. Per the germline V gene, CDR1 is MNHEY and CDR2 is SVGAGI. CDR3 sequence: CASSPTENTEAFF. The CDR3 DNA is TGTGCCAGCAGTCCTACAGAGAACACTGAAGCTTTCTTT.

This chain connects TRBV5-1 to TRBJ2-3; TRBD2 aligns across 8 bases. Germline V gene data show CDR1 as SGHRS and CDR2 as YFSETQ. Losses at the gene ends were 3 bases for V and 1 base for J; bases not matched to a gene: 7. The CDR3 runs to 16 residues. The CDR3 DNA reads as TGCGCCAGCAGCTCGCCAGCGGGAGATGGCACAGATACGCAGTATTTT. This encodes CASSSPAGDGTDTQYF. Looking up the rest from reference TRBV5-1 and TRBJ2-3 gives the full variable domain: KAGVTQTPRYLIKTRGQQVTLSCSPISGHRSVSWYQQTPGQGLQFLFEYFSETQRNKGNFPGRFSGRQFSNSRSEMNVSTLELGDSALYLCASSSPAGDGTDTQYFGPGTRLTVL.

CDR3 coding DNA: TGTGCCTGGAGTGTACTAGCGGCCTACCAAGAGACCCAGTACTTC. Amino acids: CAWSVLAAYQETQYF. The J gene is TRBJ2-5, the V gene TRBV30; 8 nucleotides match TRBD2. J lost 0 bases, V lost 0 bases, and 3 bases had no gene match. The CDR3 runs 15 residues. The V gene's germline CDR1 is GTSNPN and CDR2 SVGIG (reference sequence). Drawing the rest from reference TRBV30 and TRBJ2-5, the complete variable domain is SQTIHQWPATLVQPVGSPLSLECTVEGTSNPNLYWYRQAAGRGLQLLFYSVGIGQISSEVPQNLSASRPQDRQFILSSKKLLLSDSGFYLCAWSVLAAYQETQYFGPGTRLLVL.

Remarks on this clone: Since a much larger clone is just one base distant, this may be a read error. The V call is TRBV4-2, the J call TRBJ2-1; 8 bases align to TRBD2. With 1 base clipped from V and 7 bases from J, the junction kept 6 bases outside the gene matches. CDR1 and CDR2 (germline): LGHNA, YNFKEQ. This CDR3 comprises 15 residues. CDR3 DNA sequence: TGTGCCAGCAGCCAAGGTGGCGGGAGGTCTAATGAGCAGTTCTTC. The encoded protein is CASSQGGGRSNEQFF.

This clone was seen just once. This rearrangement joins TRBV27 to TRBJ1-4, with unresolved D. Germline V gene lookup returns CDR1 MNHEY and CDR2 SMNVEV (reference sequence). V was pared by 7 bases and J by 5 bases, with 11 bases between. The CDR3 covers 13 residues. CDR3 DNA sequence: TGTGCCAGCAAGGCGCCAGAGAATGAAAAACTGTTTTTT. It specifies CASKAPENEKLFF.

V gene TRBV27 combines with J gene TRBJ2-1; a weak D match, TRBD2 (7 bases). The CDR3 loop spans 14 amino acids. Looked up from germline, CDR1 is MNHEY and CDR2 is SMNVEV (reference sequence). V lost 4 bases, J lost 6 bases, and 13 bases lay in between. Here the CDR3 reads CASSSGRGFNEQFF. In nucleotides, the CDR3 is TGTGCCAGCAGTTCGGGGAGGGGGTTCAATGAGCAGTTCTTC.

This clone was observed a handful of times. This chain links TRBV14 with TRBJ2-1, with TRBD2 identical over 11 bases. Trimming at V came to 3 bases and at J to 10 bases, leaving 11 bases not matched to a gene. The CDR3 contains 16 residues. Per germline, CDR1 SGHDN and CDR2 FVKESK. Here the CDR3 reads CASSHGSGRAIGEQFF. The CDR3 DNA reads TGTGCCAGCAGCCACGGTAGCGGGAGGGCCATCGGCGAGCAGTTCTTC. Using reference TRBV14 and TRBJ2-1 for the parts outside the CDR3, the full variable domain is EAGVTQFPSHSVIEKGQTVTLRCDPISGHDNLYWYRRVMGKEIKFLLHFVKESKQDESGMPNNRFLAERTGGTYSTLKVQPAELEDSGVYFCASSHGSGRAIGEQFFGPGTRLTVL.

V is TRBV19 and J is TRBJ1-3; no clear D gene. Between the trimmed V and J ends, which lost 6 bases and 2 bases, there was a span of 11 bases. Germline lookup yields CDR1 LNHDA and CDR2 SQIVND (reference sequence). The CDR3 has 14 amino acids. In DNA, the CDR3 is TGTGCCAGTAGATACAAAGCTCCTGGAAACACCATATATTTT. Its protein product is CASRYKAPGNTIYF.

This clone was recorded a few times. The rearrangement uses TRBV2 and TRBJ1-4, with TRBD1 as a possible D gene (6 bases). The V end was cut by 6 bases, the J end by 4 bases, with 12 bases between. The CDR3 has 14 residues. Germline lookup yields CDR1 SNHLY and CDR2 FYNNEI. Written as DNA, the CDR3 is TGTGCCAGCAGCTCCCTGGACAGTAATGAAAAACTGTTTTTT. Amino acid sequence: CASSSLDSNEKLFF.

This chain joins TRBV19 and TRBJ1-2; no definite D call. The V gene's germline CDR1 is LNHDA and CDR2 SQIVND (reference sequence). V was trimmed by 4 bases and J by 5 bases, leaving 14 bases between them. The CDR3 extends over 14 amino acids. CDR3 protein: CASSTQPDPYGYTF. The CDR3 region has the DNA TGTGCCAGTAGTACCCAGCCGGACCCGTATGGCTACACCTTC.

The genes are TRBV7-3 and TRBJ2-7, with D perhaps given as TRBD1 or TRBD2 (5 bases each). Germline CDR1 is SGHTA and CDR2 is FQGTGA. V was pared by 3 bases and J by 5 bases, with 11 bases between. The CDR3 spans 13 residues. The CDR3 bases are TGTGCCAGCAGCTTGACCGGGGCTGACGAGCAGTACTTC. Translated: CASSLTGADEQYF.

The rearrangement uses TRBV7-2 and TRBJ2-1; TRBD2 is a possible D gene (5 bases). With 5 bases removed from V and 9 bases from J, the gap between germline ends came to 14 bases. The CDR3 totals 13 residues. Germline V gives CDR1 SGHTA, CDR2 FQGNSA. In DNA form, the CDR3 reads TGTGCCAGCAGCCCCTCCCCGACTACTGAGCAGTTCTTC. It specifies CASSPSPTTEQFF.

This rearrangement joins TRBV5-4 to TRBJ2-5, with TRBD2 identical over 11 bases. The CDR3 has 15 residues. Germline CDR1 and CDR2: SGHNT and YYREEE (reference sequence). The ends lost 1 base at V and 1 base at J; junction bases unmatched: 0. The CDR3 sequence: CASSLTSGGQETQYF. CDR3 sequence (DNA): TGTGCCAGCAGCTTGACTAGCGGGGGCCAAGAGACCCAGTACTTC.

The chain is built from TRBV27 and TRBJ2-1; TRBD2 matches at 11 bases. Germline CDR1 MNHEY, CDR2 SMNVEV (reference sequence). The trim removed 8 bases at V and 8 bases at J, leaving 20 bases unmatched. The CDR3 is 18 residues long. The CDR3: CASQPGGLGVAGGHEQFF. CDR3 DNA: TGTGCCAGCCAGCCGGGGGGGCTGGGAGTAGCGGGAGGGCATGAGCAGTTCTTC.

V is TRBV19 and J is TRBJ2-1; D gene uncertain. V lost 3 bases, J lost 10 bases, and 22 bases lay in between. The CDR3 has 16 amino acids. CDR1 and CDR2 from the germline V gene are LNHDA and SQIVND (reference sequence). CDR3 protein: CASSMVGGGMHGEQFF. For the CDR3, the DNA is TGTGCCAGTAGTATGGTTGGCGGTGGAATGCACGGGGAGCAGTTCTTC. Full variable domain (outside the CDR3, taken from reference TRBV19 and TRBJ2-1): DGGITQSPKYLFRKEGQNVTLSCEQNLNHDAMYWYRQDPGQGLRLIYYSQIVNDFQKGDIAEGYSVSREKKESFPLTVTSAQKNPTAFYLCASSMVGGGMHGEQFFGPGTRLTVL.

This clone was seen a few times. The V and J genes are TRBV23-1 and TRBJ2-1; 7 bases map to TRBD2. TRBV23-1 is an ORF for which the function is uncertain. The CDR3 is 14 residues long. Germline trimming cut 4 bases from V and 8 bases from J; bases unmatched to any gene: 8. The CDR3 DNA follows: TGCGCCAGCAGTCGGTCGGCGGGAGATCATGAGCAGTTCTTC. It encodes CASSRSAGDHEQFF.